Below, 5 T cell receptor beta chains from the same sample are listed, as sequenced in a study of blood T cells in healthy people across ages. Sample-barcoded 5' priming and a J-beta primer mix drove a second PCR of 7 to 11 cycles. One entry per CDR3 protein, called by TCRdb with MiXCR from the 5' RACE reads. The repertoire includes more than 1.4 million distinct CDR3 sequences, approximately 42% of them detected once, and 7% to 9.5% sits in the top ten. The sample comprised blood. These receptors came from a young woman in good health.

Points on this clonotype: One junction end does not reproduce the germline sequence, and a read error may be involved. The chain couples TRBV4-2 to TRBJ2-3, with 8 bases identical to TRBD2. Germline CDR1 LGHNA, CDR2 YNFKEQ. The CDR3 is made up of 16 amino acids. In DNA, the CDR3 is TGTGCCAGCAGCCGAGGACTTAGCGGGGACACAGATGCGCAGTATTTT. Its translation: CASSRGLSGDTDAQYF.

The count of this clonotype is one. A read error may explain this, as a much larger clone is one base away. J is TRBJ2-1 and V is TRBV28; 10 bases fit TRBD2. CDR1 MDHEN and CDR2 SYDVKM come from the germline V gene. V lost 2 bases to trimming and J lost 7 bases; unmatched junction nucleotides: 5. The CDR3 sequence is 15 residues long. CDR3 coding DNA: TGTGCCAGCAGTTTAAGTCTAGCGGGAGTTAATGAGCAGTTCTTC. This gives the protein CASSLSLAGVNEQFF.

The chain employs TRBV12-3 or TRBV12-4 and TRBJ1-2; tentatively, D is TRBD1 (5 bases). The CDR3 has 15 amino acids. V was pared by 0 bases and J by 5 bases, with 13 bases between. CDR3 region: CASSLAEAGSYGYTF. CDR3 in DNA: TGTGCCAGCAGTTTAGCTGAGGCAGGGAGTTATGGCTACACCTTC.

In its sample, this clonotype was seen a few times. This sequence joins TRBV7-2 and TRBJ2-1; TRBD2 matches at 9 bases. This CDR3 is built from 17 residues. Germline V gene sequence: CDR1 SGHTA, CDR2 FQGNSA. V lost 4 bases and J lost 9; bases outside the gene matches: 16. The CDR3 DNA sequence: TGTGCCAGCAGCTGGGACAGACTAGCGGCCCTAAGCGGTGAGCAGTTCTTC. Translating it yields CASSWDRLAALSGEQFF.

The V call is TRBV11-1, the J call TRBJ1-1; D possibly corresponds to TRBD1 (6 bases). Deletions cut 7 bases from V and 7 bases from J, with 19 bases between. Germline loops: CDR1 SGHAT, CDR2 FQDESV (reference sequence). The CDR3 extends over 14 amino acids. CDR3 region: CASTPDRGTNEAFF. CDR3 sequence (DNA): TGTGCCAGCACCCCTGATAGGGGGACAAATGAAGCTTTCTTT.